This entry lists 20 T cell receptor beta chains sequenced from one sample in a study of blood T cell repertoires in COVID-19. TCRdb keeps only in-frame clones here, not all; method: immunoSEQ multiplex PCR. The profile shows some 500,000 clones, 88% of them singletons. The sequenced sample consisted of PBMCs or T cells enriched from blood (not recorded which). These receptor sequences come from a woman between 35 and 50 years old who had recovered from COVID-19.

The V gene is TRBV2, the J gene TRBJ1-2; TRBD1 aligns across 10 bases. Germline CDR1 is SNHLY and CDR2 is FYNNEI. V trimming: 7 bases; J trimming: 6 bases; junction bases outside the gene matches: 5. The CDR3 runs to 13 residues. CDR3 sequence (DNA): TGTGCCAGCATGGGGGGACAGGGGAATGGCTACACCTTC. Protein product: CASMGGQGNGYTF. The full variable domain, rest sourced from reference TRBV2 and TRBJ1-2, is EPEVTQTPSHQVTQMGQEVILRCVPISNHLYFYWYRQILGQKVEFLVSFYNNEISEKSEIFDDQFSVERPDGSNFTLKIRSTKLEDSAMYFCASMGGQGNGYTFGSGTRLTVV.

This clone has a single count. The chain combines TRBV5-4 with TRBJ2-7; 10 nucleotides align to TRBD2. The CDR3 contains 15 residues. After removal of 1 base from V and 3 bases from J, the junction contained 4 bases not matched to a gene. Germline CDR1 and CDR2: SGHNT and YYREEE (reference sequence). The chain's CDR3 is CASSLQSSGSYEQYF. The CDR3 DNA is TGTGCCAGCAGCTTGCAGTCTAGCGGGAGCTACGAGCAGTACTTC.

CDR3 region: CASSSDYYEQYF. The CDR3 nucleotides read TGTGCCAGCAGTTCAGACTACTACGAGCAGTACTTC. V is TRBV6-5 and J is TRBJ2-7; a weak D match, TRBD2 (5 bases). Trimming cost V 4 bases and J 3 bases, with 7 bases left between them. CDR3 length equals 12 residues. Per the germline V gene, CDR1 is MNHEY and CDR2 is SVGAGI.

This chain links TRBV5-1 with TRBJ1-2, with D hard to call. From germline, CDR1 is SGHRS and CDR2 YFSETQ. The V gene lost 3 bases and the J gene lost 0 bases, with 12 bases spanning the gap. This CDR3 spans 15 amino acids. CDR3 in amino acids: CASSYRQPANYGYTF. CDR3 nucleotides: TGCGCCAGCAGCTATAGACAACCTGCTAACTATGGCTACACCTTC.

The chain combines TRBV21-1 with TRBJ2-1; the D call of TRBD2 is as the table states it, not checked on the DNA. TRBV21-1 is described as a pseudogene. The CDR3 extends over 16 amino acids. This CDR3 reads CASSYSNGREGGEQFF. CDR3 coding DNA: TGTGCCAGCAGCTACAGCAACGGGCGGGAAGGTGGTGAGCAGTTCTTC.

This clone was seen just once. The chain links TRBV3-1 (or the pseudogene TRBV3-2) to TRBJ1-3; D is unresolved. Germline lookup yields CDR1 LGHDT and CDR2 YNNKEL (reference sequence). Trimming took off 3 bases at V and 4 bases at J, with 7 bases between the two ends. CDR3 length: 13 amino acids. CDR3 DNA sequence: TGTGCCAGCAGCCAGCCGGGAGGAAACACCATATATTTT. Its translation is CASSQPGGNTIYF.

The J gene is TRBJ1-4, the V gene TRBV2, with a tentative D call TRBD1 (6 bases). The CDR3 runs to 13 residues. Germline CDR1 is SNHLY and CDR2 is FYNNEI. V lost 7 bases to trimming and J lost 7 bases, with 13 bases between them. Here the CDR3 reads CASIQGLGEKLFF. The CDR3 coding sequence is TGTGCCAGCATACAGGGATTGGGTGAAAAACTGTTTTTT.

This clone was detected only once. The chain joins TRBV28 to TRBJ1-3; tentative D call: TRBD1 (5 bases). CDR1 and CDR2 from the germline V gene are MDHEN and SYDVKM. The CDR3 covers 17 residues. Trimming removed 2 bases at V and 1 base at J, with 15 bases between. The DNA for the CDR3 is TGTGCCAGCAGTTTAACTATGGGGGGATCATCTGGAAACACCATATATTTT. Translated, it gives CASSLTMGGSSGNTIYF. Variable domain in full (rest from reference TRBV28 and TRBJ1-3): DVKVTQSSRYLVKRTGEKVFLECVQDMDHENMFWYRQDPGLGLRLIYFSYDVKMKEKGDIPEGYSVSREKKERFSLILESASTNQTSMYLCASSLTMGGSSGNTIYFGEGSWLTVV.

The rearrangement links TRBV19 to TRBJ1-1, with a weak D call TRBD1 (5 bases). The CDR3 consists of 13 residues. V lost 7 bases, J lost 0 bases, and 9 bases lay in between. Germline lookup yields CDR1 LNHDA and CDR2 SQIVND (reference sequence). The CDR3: CASTRQLNTEAFF. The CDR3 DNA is TGTGCCAGTACTAGACAGTTGAACACTGAAGCTTTCTTT.

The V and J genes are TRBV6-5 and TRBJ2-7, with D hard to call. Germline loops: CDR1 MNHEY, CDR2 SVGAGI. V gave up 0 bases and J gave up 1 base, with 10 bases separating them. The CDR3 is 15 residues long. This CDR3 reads CASSYSSEISYEQYF. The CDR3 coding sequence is TGTGCCAGCAGTTACTCTTCCGAGATATCCTACGAGCAGTACTTC.

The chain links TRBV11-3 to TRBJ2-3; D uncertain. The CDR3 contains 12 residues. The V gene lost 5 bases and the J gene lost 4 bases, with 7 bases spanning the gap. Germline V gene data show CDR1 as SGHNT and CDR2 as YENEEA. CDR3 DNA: TGTGCCAGCAGCGCATTAGCAGATACGCAGTATTTT. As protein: CASSALADTQYF.

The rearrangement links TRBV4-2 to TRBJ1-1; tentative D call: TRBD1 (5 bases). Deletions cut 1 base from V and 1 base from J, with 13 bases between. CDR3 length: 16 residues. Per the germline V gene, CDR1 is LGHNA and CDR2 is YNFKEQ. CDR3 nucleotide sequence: TGTGCCAGCAGCCAAGTCGGAGCGACAGCGAACACTGAAGCTTTCTTT. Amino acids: CASSQVGATANTEAFF.

As DNA, the CDR3 is TGTGCCAGCAGCCCCGTGGGGCTAACAGATACGCAGTATTTT. It yields the protein CASSPVGLTDTQYF. V is TRBV16 and J is TRBJ2-3, with D perhaps TRBD1 (5 bases). The V gene's germline CDR1 is KGHSY and CDR2 FQNENV. With 4 bases removed from V and 3 bases from J, the gap between germline ends came to 11 bases. The CDR3 is 14 residues long.

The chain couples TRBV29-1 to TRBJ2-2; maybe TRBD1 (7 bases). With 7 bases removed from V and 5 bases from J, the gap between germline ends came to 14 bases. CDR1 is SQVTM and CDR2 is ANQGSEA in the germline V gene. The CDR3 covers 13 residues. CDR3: CSGRGRRTGELFF. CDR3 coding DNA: TGCAGCGGGAGGGGGCGTCGGACCGGGGAGCTGTTTTTT.

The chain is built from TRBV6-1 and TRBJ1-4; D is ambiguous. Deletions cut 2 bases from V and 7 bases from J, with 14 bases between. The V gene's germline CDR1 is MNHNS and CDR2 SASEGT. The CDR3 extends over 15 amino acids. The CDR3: CASSELRFEGEKLFF. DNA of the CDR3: TGTGCCAGCAGTGAATTGAGGTTTGAAGGTGAAAAACTGTTTTTT.

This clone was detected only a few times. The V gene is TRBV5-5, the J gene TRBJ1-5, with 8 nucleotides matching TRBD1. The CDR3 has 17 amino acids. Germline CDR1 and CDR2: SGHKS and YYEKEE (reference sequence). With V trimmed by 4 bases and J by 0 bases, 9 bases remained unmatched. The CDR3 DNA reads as TGTGCCAGCAGCATGACGGACAGGGCTTATAGCAATCAGCCCCAGCATTTT. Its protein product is CASSMTDRAYSNQPQHF.

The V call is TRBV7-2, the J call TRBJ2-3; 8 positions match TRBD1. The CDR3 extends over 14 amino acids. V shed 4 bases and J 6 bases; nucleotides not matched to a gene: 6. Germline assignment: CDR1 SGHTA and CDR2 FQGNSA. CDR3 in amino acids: CASSSDRAPDTQYF. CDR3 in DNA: TGTGCCAGCAGCTCGGACAGGGCTCCCGATACGCAGTATTTT.

CDR3 DNA sequence: TGTGCCAGCAGCCAATCACATTATGGCAGTAACTATGGCTACACCTTC. Protein product: CASSQSHYGSNYGYTF. V is TRBV9 and J is TRBJ1-2, with D uncertain. The CDR3 spans 16 residues. Trimming took off 4 bases at V and 1 base at J, with 17 bases between the two ends. The germline V gene encodes CDR1 SGDLS and CDR2 YYNGEE.

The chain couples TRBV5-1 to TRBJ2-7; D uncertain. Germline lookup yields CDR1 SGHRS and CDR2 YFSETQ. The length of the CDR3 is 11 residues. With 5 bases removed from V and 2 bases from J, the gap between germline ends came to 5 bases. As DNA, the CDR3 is TGCGCCAGCAGGAGCACCTACGAGCAGTACTTC. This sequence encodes CASRSTYEQYF.

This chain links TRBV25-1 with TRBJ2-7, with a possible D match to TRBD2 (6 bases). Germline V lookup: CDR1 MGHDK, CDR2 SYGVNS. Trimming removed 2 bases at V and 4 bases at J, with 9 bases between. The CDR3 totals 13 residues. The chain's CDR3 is CASSEPGGYEQYF. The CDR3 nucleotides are TGTGCCAGCAGTGAACCCGGGGGTTACGAGCAGTACTTC.